The 25 T cell receptor beta chains reported below all come from one sample, sequenced in a study of T cells in Graves' hyperthyroidism and ophthalmopathy. Amplification yielded TCR beta CDR3 regions, with RNA transcripts as the source. A set of HTBI primers served as the primers for a first-round RT-PCR of the TCR CDR3. From the multiplex PCR reads, TCRdb called clonotypes with MiXCR, one entry per CDR3 protein. The table shows 500,000 to 800,000 distinct CDR3 sequences, with roughly 14% occurring only once. The sample comprised blood. All receptors derive from a woman aged 45-59 years with Graves' ophthalmopathy.

This clonotype came up a few times. The V gene is TRBV20-1, the J gene TRBJ1-2; 8 bases are a match to TRBD1. V trimming: 0 bases; J trimming: 8 bases; junction bases outside the gene matches: 8. From germline, CDR1 is DFQATT and CDR2 SNEGSKA (reference sequence). The CDR3 runs 14 residues. The DNA of the CDR3 is TGCAGTGCTAGAGATCGACAGGGGTCGGAGGGCTACACCTTC. Residues: CSARDRQGSEGYTF.

The V gene is TRBV4-1, the J gene TRBJ2-2; TRBD2 matches 8 bases. The CDR3 is 14 residues long. Germline trimming cut 4 bases from V and 7 bases from J; bases unmatched to any gene: 5. Germline V CDR1 and CDR2: MGHRA, YSYEKL. The DNA for the CDR3 is TGCGCCAGCAGCCCGGGACTAGTTTACGGGGAGCTGTTTTTT. It specifies CASSPGLVYGELFF.

This clonotype appeared many times. The V call is TRBV27, the J call TRBJ1-5, with 12 nucleotides matching TRBD1. Germline V gives CDR1 MNHEY, CDR2 SMNVEV (reference sequence). The CDR3 runs 18 residues. Trimming removed 1 base from V and 7 bases from J; junction bases left unmatched: 11. CDR3 in amino acids: CASSLYASGTGGWQPQHF. In DNA form, the CDR3 reads TGTGCCAGCAGTTTATATGCCTCCGGGACAGGGGGCTGGCAGCCCCAGCATTTT.

This clonotype was seen ten or more times. The rearrangement joins TRBV11-3 to TRBJ2-1; TRBD1 or TRBD2 may be the D gene (5 bases each). Trimming removed 4 bases at V and 6 bases at J, with 13 bases between. Per the germline V gene, CDR1 is SGHNT and CDR2 is YENEEA. This CDR3 comprises 14 residues. The CDR3 loop is CASSSGRYFNEQFF. The CDR3 region has the DNA TGTGCCAGCAGCTCGGGACGGTACTTCAATGAGCAGTTCTTC.

As for this clonotype: This may stem from a read error, because a much larger clone lies one nucleotide away. The chain carries TRBV10-3 and TRBJ2-2, with 7 positions matching TRBD1. The germline V gene encodes CDR1 ENHRY and CDR2 SYGVKD. The CDR3 has 13 amino acids. CDR3 sequence reads: CAISGQGAGERFF. The CDR3 nucleotides are TGTGCCATCAGTGGACAGGGCGCCGGGGAGCGGTTTTTT.

V is TRBV12-3 or TRBV12-4 and J is TRBJ2-5; TRBD1 aligns across 7 bases. The CDR3 is made up of 15 amino acids. Trimming took 4 bases from V and 2 from J; bases not matched to a gene: 7. CDR3: CASSSIGGQQETQYF. The CDR3, as DNA: TGTGCCAGCAGTTCGATAGGGGGCCAGCAAGAGACCCAGTACTTC.

As concerns this clonotype: With a much larger clone just one base away, this may be a read error. The CDR3 does not close with the conserved phenylalanine or tryptophan, likely indicating a read error. The chain carries TRBV20-1 and TRBJ2-5; weak D call: TRBD1 (5 bases). The V and J ends lost 8 bases and 5 bases respectively, with 18 bases between them. From germline, CDR1 is DFQATT and CDR2 SNEGSKA (reference sequence). This CDR3 contains 13 residues. CDR3 coding DNA: TGCAGTTACCGCGTGGACACTCACGAGACCCAGTACCTC. It translates to CSYRVDTHETQYL.

In this sample, this clonotype turned up many times. This rearrangement joins TRBV14 to TRBJ1-1; possibly TRBD1 for D (6 bases). Trimming cost V 0 bases and J 2 bases, with 13 bases left between them. The CDR3 runs 16 residues. The germline gives CDR1 SGHDN, CDR2 FVKESK. The DNA for the CDR3 is TGTGCCAGCAGCCAAGATGCAGGGGCCGTAAACACTGAAGCTTTCTTT. As protein: CASSQDAGAVNTEAFF.

This clonotype was seen more than once but under ten times. The chain combines TRBV6-5 with TRBJ2-7; 7 nucleotides line up with TRBD1. The CDR3 is 15 amino acids. Germline trimming cut 0 bases from V and 2 bases from J; bases unmatched to any gene: 4. Germline V gene lookup returns CDR1 MNHEY and CDR2 SVGAGI. The CDR3 sequence: CASSYSTGNPYEQYF. In nucleotides, the CDR3 is TGTGCCAGCAGTTACTCGACAGGGAACCCCTACGAGCAGTACTTC.

This clonotype was detected ten times or more. The chain has TRBV7-3 and TRBJ2-7, with 9 bases matching TRBD2. The CDR3 totals 15 residues. Per germline, CDR1 SGHTA and CDR2 FQGTGA. The V and J ends lost 0 bases and 4 bases, in that order; junction bases with no gene match: 4. The CDR3 protein is CASSLTSSGGYEQYF. DNA of the CDR3: TGTGCCAGCAGCTTAACGAGCAGCGGGGGGTACGAGCAGTACTTC.

This clonotype was detected many times. The chain carries TRBV28 and TRBJ2-1; 10 bases map to TRBD2. Germline trimming cut 8 bases from V and 5 bases from J; bases unmatched to any gene: 6. CDR1 MDHEN and CDR2 SYDVKM come from the germline V gene. CDR3 length: 14 residues. Here the CDR3 reads CASSTSGRDNEQFF. Written as DNA, the CDR3 is TGTGCCAGCTCGACTAGCGGGCGAGACAATGAGCAGTTCTTC.

The sample holds a few counts of this clonotype. This chain links TRBV4-1 with TRBJ2-7; 9 nucleotides line up with TRBD2. Trimming at V came to 3 bases and at J to 6 bases, leaving 15 bases not matched to a gene. The CDR3 totals 17 residues. The germline gives CDR1 MGHRA, CDR2 YSYEKL. The CDR3 protein is CASSHVLSSGKESEQYF. For the CDR3, the DNA is TGCGCCAGCAGCCATGTCTTGTCTAGCGGGAAGGAGAGCGAGCAGTACTTC.

This clonotype has just a few counts. The chain uses TRBV24-1 and TRBJ2-3, with 7 bases that match TRBD2. V shed 0 bases, J shed 2 bases, and the junction held 1 base outside the gene matches. The CDR3 length is 15 residues. CDR1 is KGHDR and CDR2 is SFDVKD in the germline V gene. CDR3 amino acids: CATSDLAGATDTQYF. The CDR3 coding sequence is TGTGCCACCAGTGATTTGGCGGGAGCCACAGATACGCAGTATTTT.

This clonotype was counted at least ten times. The rearrangement joins TRBV12-3 or TRBV12-4 to TRBJ1-3, with 7 positions matching TRBD1. CDR3 size: 14 residues. J was trimmed by 3 bases and V by 8 bases; bases with no gene match: 7. Here the CDR3 reads CASRGTALGNTIYF. CDR3 coding DNA: TGTGCCAGCCGAGGGACAGCGCTTGGAAACACCATATATTTT.

Of note for this clonotype: A clone one base away is much larger, so this may be a read error. The gene calls are TRBV11-2 and TRBJ2-7; 9 bases line up with TRBD2. The CDR3 runs to 14 residues. Germline CDR1 and CDR2: SGHAT and FQNNGV. The CDR3 DNA follows: TGTGCCGGCAGCTTAGGGCGGGAGGGCTACGAGCAGTACTTC. Translation: CAGSLGREGYEQYF.

This clonotype was found a few times. As DNA, the CDR3 is TGTGCCAGCAGTCATCGCCGGGACAAGAGGGGCTCCTATAATTCACCCCTCCACTTT. It specifies CASSHRRDKRGSYNSPLHF. The gene calls are TRBV6-2 or TRBV6-3 and TRBJ1-6; a possible D gene is TRBD1 (6 bases). The germline V gene has CDR1 MNHEY and CDR2 SVGEGT. The ends were cut back, 5 bases at V and 0 bases at J, with 20 bases in the middle. The CDR3 sequence is 19 residues long.

With respect to this clonotype: One base away lies a much larger clone, so this may be a sequencing read error. Here the CDR3 reads CASSIGGGGLYGYTF. The DNA of the CDR3 is TGTGCCAGCAGTATAGGGGGGGGGGGCCTCTATGGCTACACCTTC. The chain carries TRBV27 and TRBJ1-2; a possible D gene is TRBD1 (6 bases). Trimming removed 5 bases at V and 4 bases at J, with 17 bases between. Germline V gives CDR1 MNHEY, CDR2 SMNVEV (reference sequence). The CDR3 extends over 15 amino acids.

V and J are TRBV6-2 or TRBV6-3 and TRBJ2-7; D perhaps matches TRBD1 (5 bases). Deletions cut 10 bases from V and 0 bases from J, with 22 bases between. The CDR3 contains 16 residues. The germline V gene encodes CDR1 MNHEY and CDR2 SVGEGT. This chain's CDR3 is CATTPTVGHNSYEQYF. In DNA form, the CDR3 reads TGTGCCACCACTCCTACCGTTGGACACAACTCCTACGAGCAGTACTTC.

The chain uses TRBV6-2 or TRBV6-3 and TRBJ2-1; D might be TRBD1 (6 bases). CDR1 and CDR2 (germline): MNHEY, SVGEGT. Trimming cost V 2 bases and J 4 bases, with 9 bases left between them. This CDR3 contains 14 residues. CDR3 DNA: TGTGCCAGCAGTTACCATGGACAGTACAATGAGCAGTTCTTC. This codes for CASSYHGQYNEQFF.

This clonotype showed up just a few times. The chain has TRBV19 and TRBJ2-7; 10 nucleotides align to TRBD2. After removal of 8 bases from V and 0 bases from J, the junction contained 10 bases not matched to a gene. The CDR3 is 16 amino acids. Germline-derived CDR1 and CDR2 are LNHDA and SQIVND (reference sequence). The CDR3 bases are TGTGCCAGTTCTCTTCACGGGACTAGCGCCTCCTACGAGCAGTACTTC. As protein: CASSLHGTSASYEQYF.

This clonotype has at least ten counts. The chain employs TRBV11-3 and TRBJ2-1, with 8 positions matching TRBD2. The germline gives CDR1 SGHNT, CDR2 YENEEA. Trimming at V came to 5 bases and at J to 6 bases, leaving 9 bases not matched to a gene. The CDR3 sequence is 15 residues long. CDR3 nucleotide sequence: TGTGCCAGCAGCGACCCGGGACTAGGCCGCAATGAGCAGTTCTTC. Translated: CASSDPGLGRNEQFF.

This clonotype was seen repeatedly, ten times or more. This chain connects TRBV11-2 to TRBJ2-7; D is unresolved. CDR1 is SGHAT and CDR2 is FQNNGV in the germline V gene. The CDR3 is 14 amino acids. Trimming stripped 5 bases from V and 2 bases from J, with 13 bases between. The CDR3: CASSRGPPPYEQYF. The DNA of the CDR3 is TGTGCCAGCAGCCGCGGACCGCCTCCCTACGAGCAGTACTTC.

Many counts were recorded for this clonotype. This sequence joins TRBV3-1 and TRBJ2-7; 11 bases agree with TRBD2. Trimming cost V 2 bases and J 1 base; bases outside gene matches: 7. Germline CDR1 and CDR2: LGHDT and YNNKEL (reference sequence). The CDR3 is made up of 17 amino acids. CDR3 loop: CASSQRLAGYNSYEQYF. The CDR3 DNA follows: TGTGCCAGCAGCCAACGACTAGCGGGATATAATTCCTACGAGCAGTACTTC.

This clonotype was seen repeatedly, ten times or more. The chain joins TRBV18 to TRBJ2-7; D is unclear. The V end was cut by 9 bases, the J end by 1 base, with 10 bases between. There are 12 residues in the CDR3. Germline values: CDR1 KGHSH, CDR2 LQKENI. The CDR3 DNA is TGTGCCAGTATTGGACCATCCTACGAGCAGTACTTC. It yields the protein CASIGPSYEQYF.

V gene TRBV7-2 combines with J gene TRBJ2-1; 13 bases align to TRBD2. Germline-derived CDR1 and CDR2 are SGHTA and FQGNSA. V dropped 5 bases and J dropped 5; count of bases not matched to a gene: 18. The CDR3 has 20 residues. As DNA, the CDR3 is TGTGCCAGCAGCCGGGGCCCGGGACTAGCGGGGCGAGGGGCTGACAATGAGCAGTTCTTC. As protein: CASSRGPGLAGRGADNEQFF.